The T cell receptor beta chain under discussion was sequenced for a study of cytomegalovirus exposure and HLA in healthy donors (dated by TCRdb to the late 2010s). Regarding the complete study: According to an earlier analysis of around 600 of the donors, 150 million to 200 million T cells yielded 117 million unique TCR beta sequences and approximately 280 Gb of sequence data. An early release that covered fewer than 800 HLA-typed donors contained about 300 gigabases of sequencing data and tens of millions of unique TCR sequences. Among the roughly 400 genotyped donors, approximately 76% belonged to the genetic ancestry cluster associated with self-reported Caucasian donors. The aim of the study was to test whether cataloging public T cell receptors could identify signatures of past pathogen exposure. The study used immunosequencing to profile the T cell repertoires of some 600 subjects and linked those repertoires to cytomegalovirus serostatus. In addition to the first cohort of about 650 subjects, a separate validation cohort of 120 different subjects was used. The study combined high-throughput TCR immunosequencing, statistical association of individual TCRs with disease status, and machine learning to predict cytomegalovirus infection status. To study patterns of TCR occurrence, a later analysis re-analyzed previously published TCR beta repertoires from 600 to 750 donors and added high-resolution HLA genotyping. Rather than drawing on any new phenotypic data, the later analysis identified candidate immune exposures from TCR beta sequences and the way those sequences occurred across donors. To decide whether each TCR beta V gene segment behaved as functional or pseudogenic, an earlier analysis of some 580 of the donors relied on high-throughput TCR beta sequencing. Alongside the repertoire data, information on donor age, sex, ethnicity and CMV serostatus was compiled. A later genetic analysis used genome-wide SNP genotypes for about 65% of the 666 donors, treating that subset as a discovery cohort. All discovery cohort repertoires had been generated on a single sequencing platform. HLA typing covered class I and class II loci at four-digit resolution. The number of donors typed differed by locus, with roughly 629-640 for A, B, C, DRB1 and DQB1, roughly 520 for DQA1, 600 to 610 for DPA1, and some 470 for DPB1. Four to six DR-DQ haplotypes were handled as single units for association and clustering, since linkage in the cohort was strong. On average, 235,054 unique TCR beta nucleotide sequences were sequenced per donor among roughly 430 genotyped donors of the cohort, with roughly a sixth of those sequences being non-productive.

Details on this clone: Its antigen is still unknown. The sample holds no much larger clone one base away, and base qualities are not on file.

Library creation used the immunoSEQ multiplex PCR assay. The multiplex PCR relied on a mix of 60 forward primers for TCR Vbeta segments and 13 reverse primers for TCR Jbeta segments. Amplification of the CDR3 region of rearranged TCR beta genes was performed with a multiplex PCR assay on genomic DNA. The Illumina HiSeq System was used to sequence the amplified TCR beta libraries as 87-base-pair reads. In the authors' own workflow: Across the roughly 640 repertoires, a later analysis counted some 80 million unique TCR beta chains, some 11 million of which were shared by at least two donors. Raw reads were error-corrected and collapsed into unique sequences by a nearest-neighbor algorithm in which closely related sequences were merged to remove PCR and sequencing errors. CDR3 sequences were aligned to IMGT reference sequences to assign V, D and J gene segments. Each retained sequence needed at least a six-nucleotide match to both a V gene segment and a J gene segment. A rearrangement counted as productive if the CDR3 had no stop codons and remained in frame with V and J, and every other rearrangement counted as non-productive. CDR3 was defined according to IMGT convention as the region running from the second conserved V-encoded cysteine to the conserved J-encoded phenylalanine. The earlier analysis of roughly 590 of the donors excluded sequences that lacked an unambiguous match to a single V gene segment. An earlier analysis of approximately 590 of the donors classified V segments as functional when productive rearrangements were above 56.7% and as segregating when the standard deviation between donors was above 5%. To diagnose cytomegalovirus status from the catalog of TCR beta chain sequences, a statistical classification framework was built. V and J gene assignment, in a later analysis, came from comparing TCR nucleotide sequences with IMGT/GENE-DB human TR gene sequences. Using the TCRdist pipeline, a later analysis assigned CDR3 sequences along with most-parsimonious VDJ recombination scenarios. In a later analysis, each TCR beta chain was defined by its CDR3 amino acid sequence together with its V-gene family, and reads lacking a unique V-gene family were excluded. A later analysis removed roughly 590 highly shared, low-generation-probability nucleotide sequences to deal with suspected cross-contamination and a sequencing artifact. In a later analysis, a clonal expansion index was calculated for each public chain from normalized within-repertoire ranks of inferred template counts. A later analysis computed generation probabilities with a VDJ recombination model fitted to out-of-frame rearrangements, and checked the results against IGoR. In a later analysis, hypergeometric tests were used to score TCR-TCR, TCR-HLA and TCR-CMV co-occurrence, with a repertoire-size bias correction applied to TCR pairs. A later analysis estimated false discovery rates by permuting HLA or CMV assignments 20 times. A later analysis grouped co-occurring TCRs with DBSCAN, adding TCRdist sequence similarity when clustering within HLA-allele-positive subsets. For co-occurrence clustering, repertoires with fewer than 30,000 or more than 120,000 public chains were excluded, along with several repertoires with anomalous nucleotide sharing. TCRdb obtained this table from immuneACCESS and retained in-frame rearrangements with V and J assigned. These tables miss some clones; where compared with another copy, unresolved V genes account for less than half of the shortfall, and the remainder is unexplained. V, J and clone size were drawn from that table, and D and trimming were deduced from the DNA. A total of 150,000 to 200,000 clones appear in this sample, about 75% of them only once. Of the sample, 6.3% falls within the top ten clones.

Study-level results and caveats: Most TCR sequences were seen in very few donors, while some public TCRs were found in many individuals. A later analysis reported that several top co-occurrence clusters appeared linked to parvovirus B19, influenza, CMV and Epstein-Barr virus. Correlated functional status among segregating V segments might reflect linkage disequilibrium, but an unknown experimental factor could not be ruled out. In an earlier analysis of about 600 of the donors, most TCR beta V segments appeared in productive rearrangements about 90% or about 30% of the time, broadly matching IMGT annotations. The study listed 164 TCR beta chains as associated with cytomegalovirus. A later analysis found that most CMV-associated TCR beta chains appeared HLA-restricted, with HLA associations seemingly driven largely by CMV exposure. The cohort was sequenced for TCR beta chains only, and without alpha or paired-chain data the features that could be detected were limited. Compared with equally common non-associated chains, HLA-associated TCR beta chains in a later analysis were more clonally expanded and had lower generation probabilities. A group of highly shared sequence variants was considered likely to be a technical artifact of the sequencing pipeline. In a later genetic analysis, a missense DCLRE1C variant was associated with V-gene and J-gene trimming of TCR beta chains, and the association was replicated in an independent cohort. A further reported finding was that TCR beta sequences accurately predicted the HLA-A and HLA-B alleles for most subjects in the first cohort. Assigning TCR associations to individual alleles was difficult when HLA alleles, especially DR and DQ, strongly co-occurred. Compared with the 666-donor mean, donors in an Asian-associated ancestry cluster had fewer N-insertions in productive TCRs, according to a later genetic analysis. In vitro tests confirmed that three of the cytomegalovirus-associated TCR beta chains recognize cytomegalovirus antigens. For the cohort, immune exposure information was limited to CMV serostatus. Some IMGT-functional V segments, including TRBV6-2 and TRBV6-3, could not be distinguished by the 87-base-pair reads and were therefore excluded. Sequencing depth was assumed to be roughly uniform across donors in the presence/absence analyses, though that assumption may not hold. According to the authors, the approach could potentially be generalized to other disease states and immunological phenotypes. Because some donors lacked HLA typing at each locus, the association tests relied only on the typed subset. The classifier was reported to diagnose cytomegalovirus status with high specificity and sensitivity in both the original and validation cohorts. In a later analysis, around 15,000 TCR beta sequences were associated with specific HLA alleles at a false discovery rate of 0.05. In a later analysis, the rate of TCR association differed among HLA loci, with DRB1 alleles having the most associated TCRs and HLA-C alleles having the fewest. The earlier analysis of some 560 of the donors excluded some 15 rarely observed V segments, including chromosome 9 orphons, because counts were too low.

The CDR3, from cysteine to phenylalanine, totals 15 residues. The CDR3 DNA has 45 bases and is translated from base 1. V is pruned by 4 bases and J by 4 bases, leaving 7 bases of the junction without a gene match. The CDR1 and CDR2 encoded by the germline V gene (reference sequence) are SGHNT and YYREEE. The cohort was made up of 650 to 700 healthy bone marrow donors. Cohort members were all nominally healthy when sampled, although unrecorded immune exposures were likely present. The donor tested CMV seropositive, placing the donor among the approximately 290 seropositive members of the cohort. A peripheral blood sample was provided by each donor, and peripheral blood mononuclear cells were used for TCR beta sequencing. Genomic DNA was extracted from the blood cell samples with the Qiagen DNeasy Blood Extraction Kit.

The TCR sequence derives from a middle-aged man in good health and CMV-seropositive. The chain was built from TRBV5-4 and TRBJ2-7; 11 nucleotides in the junction match TRBD1. Input material: PBMCs. The DNA sequence is TGTGCCAGCAGCATAGGGACAGGGGGGTCGTACGAGCAGTACTTC. The encoded protein is CASSIGTGGSYEQYF.